This T cell receptor (beta chain) was identified during a study of patients and donors after allogeneic stem cell transplantation. Germline assignment: CDR1 SGHTA and CDR2 FQGTGA. This CDR3 contains 16 residues. J was trimmed by 2 bases and V by 7 bases; bases with no gene match: 9. TCRdb called the RT-PCR reads again in MiXCR, with one record for every CDR3 protein. Counted here are about 39,000 distinct CDR3 sequences, under 35% occurring once; the ten biggest clones make up about two thirds. This clonotype has a handful of counts. The clonotype comes from a human donor who was either an allogeneic HSCT recipient or a stem cell or donor lymphocyte infusion donor (not recorded which). It is not recorded whose cells these are; they may come from a transplant donor. The genes are TRBV7-3 and TRBJ2-2; 8 positions agree with TRBD1. Specimen: blood, either unsorted or a sorted T cell fraction (not recorded which). As DNA, the CDR3 is TGTGCCAGCACCTACGACAGGGGTAGAAACACCGGGGAGCTGTTTTTT. This gives the protein CASTYDRGRNTGELFF.